This T cell receptor (beta chain) was identified in a study of a mutant IDH1 vaccine in newly diagnosed glioma. Overall study context: Vaccines were first given 4-6 weeks after radiotherapy alone, or with temozolomide cycles. Those enrolled had earlier been treated with radiotherapy, temozolomide, or both, mostly both.

This CDR3 contains 14 residues. Losses at the gene ends were 6 bases for V and 0 bases for J; bases not matched to a gene: 0. The V gene's germline CDR1 is SEHNR and CDR2 FQNEAQ (reference sequence). The repertoire was sequenced with immunoSEQ multiplex PCR; TCRdb's copy has only in-frame clones and lacks some. The sample yields about 56,000 clones, about 80% seen once. Time point of the sample: week 47, end of study. Each vaccine dose was 300 ug of mutant IDH1 20-mer peptide, with topical imiquimod. Turning to this clone: Its antigen is as yet unknown.

The TCR sequence derives from a man aged 50 to 60 with glioma. Source: PBMCs, taken from a glioma patient whose treatment included an IDH1 peptide vaccine. This chain joins TRBV7-9 and TRBJ2-3, with 10 bases identical to TRBD2. DNA for the CDR3: TGTGCCAGCAGACTAGCGGGGAGCACAGATACGCAGTATTTT. Protein: CASRLAGSTDTQYF.